The 26 T cell receptor beta chains given below trace back to one sample, sequenced in a study of control samples from healthy donors and cancer patients. Measured with immunoSEQ multiplex PCR; TCRdb has only the in-frame clones, and not every one. The sample includes 100,000 to 150,000 clones, about 93% of them seen just once. The sequencing sample was made of blood. These receptors were collected from a man in his forties or fifties in good health.

V usage is TRBV5-8 and J usage is TRBJ1-5, with D unresolved. The CDR3 consists of 14 residues. Between the trimmed V and J ends, which lost 4 bases and 5 bases, there was a span of 13 bases. Germline-derived CDR1 and CDR2 are SGHTS and YDEGEE. Written as DNA, the CDR3 is TGTGCCAGCAGCGGCTCTCCGGGCGATCAGCCCCAGCATTTT. This encodes CASSGSPGDQPQHF.

V gene TRBV28 combines with J gene TRBJ2-7, with D possibly TRBD1 on 6 matching bases. Germline CDR1 reads MDHEN; CDR2 reads SYDVKM. The CDR3 sequence is 12 residues long. The ends were cut back, 5 bases at V and 3 bases at J, with 8 bases in the middle. CDR3 region: CASSMTGYEQYF. As DNA, the CDR3 is TGTGCCAGCAGTATGACAGGCTACGAGCAGTACTTC. Full variable domain (rest looked up from reference TRBV28 and TRBJ2-7): DVKVTQSSRYLVKRTGEKVFLECVQDMDHENMFWYRQDPGLGLRLIYFSYDVKMKEKGDIPEGYSVSREKKERFSLILESASTNQTSMYLCASSMTGYEQYFGPGTRLTVT.

The count of this clone is one. The chain joins TRBV7-9 to TRBJ2-3; possibly TRBD1 for D (7 bases). The CDR3 spans 17 residues. The germline CDR1 and CDR2 sequences are SEHNR and FQNEAQ (reference sequence). V lost 6 bases and J lost 4, with 23 bases in between. CDR3 in DNA: TGTGCCAGCAGGCAGACCATCCGGGAGCAGGGGGCAGATACGCAGTATTTT. This codes for CASRQTIREQGADTQYF.

The gene calls are TRBV6-2 or TRBV6-3 and TRBJ1-5; D not resolved. Trimming stripped 5 bases from V and 15 bases from J, with 20 bases between. CDR3 size: 13 residues. Germline V gene sequence: CDR1 MNHEY, CDR2 SVGEGT. The DNA for the CDR3 is TGTGCCAGCAGTACACGGGAGCCGCCGGTCCGGCATTTT. Translation gives CASSTREPPVRHF.

The chain links TRBV29-1 to TRBJ1-1; unclear D gene. The ends were cut back, 3 bases at V and 0 bases at J, with 8 bases in the middle. This CDR3 is built from 13 residues. The germline V gene encodes CDR1 SQVTM and CDR2 ANQGSEA. This CDR3 reads CSVDLQVNTEAFF. In DNA form, the CDR3 reads TGCAGCGTTGACTTGCAGGTGAACACTGAAGCTTTCTTT.

The genes are TRBV4-1 and TRBJ1-5; D is perhaps TRBD1 (5 bases). V lost 4 bases, J lost 0 bases, and 10 bases lay in between. Germline V gene lookup returns CDR1 MGHRA and CDR2 YSYEKL. The CDR3 extends over 15 amino acids. The CDR3 loop is CASSLQGYSNQPQHF. CDR3 coding DNA: TGCGCCAGCAGCCTCCAGGGTTATAGCAATCAGCCCCAGCATTTT.

This clone showed up just once. The chain carries TRBV5-1 and TRBJ1-5; D perhaps matches TRBD1 (6 bases). Between the trimmed V and J ends, which lost 2 bases and 7 bases, there was a span of 13 bases. CDR1 is SGHRS and CDR2 is YFSETQ in the germline V gene. The CDR3 length is 14 residues. CDR3 sequence: CASSFGGLGQPQHF. CDR3 nucleotides: TGCGCCAGCAGCTTCGGGGGGCTCGGGCAGCCCCAGCATTTT. Combining the CDR3 with reference TRBV5-1 and TRBJ1-5 gives the whole variable domain KAGVTQTPRYLIKTRGQQVTLSCSPISGHRSVSWYQQTPGQGLQFLFEYFSETQRNKGNFPGRFSGRQFSNSRSEMNVSTLELGDSALYLCASSFGGLGQPQHFGDGTRLSIL.

This clone was picked up a small number of times. The CDR3 sequence is CASSIGPSLNQPQHF. As DNA, the CDR3 is TGTGCCAGTAGTATCGGTCCATCTCTCAATCAGCCCCAGCATTTT. J is TRBJ1-5 and V is TRBV19; D gene ambiguous. The germline V gene has CDR1 LNHDA and CDR2 SQIVND (reference sequence). The CDR3 contains 15 residues. Trimming pared 3 bases from V and 3 bases from J, leaving 12 bases between.

The chain recombines TRBV9 with TRBJ2-7; no definite D call. Trimming stripped 0 bases from V and 0 bases from J, with 16 bases between. The CDR3 spans 17 residues. Germline CDR1 SGDLS, CDR2 YYNGEE. DNA for the CDR3: TGTGCCAGCAGCGTAGGGCCCCCCTCTGCGGACTCCTACGAGCAGTACTTC. Protein: CASSVGPPSADSYEQYF.

The chain employs TRBV21-1 and TRBJ2-1; the D call of TRBD2 is as the table states it, not checked on the DNA. TRBV21-1 counts as a pseudogene. The CDR3 length is 11 residues. CDR3 in amino acids: CASLLRWEQFF. CDR3 coding DNA: TGTGCCAGCCTACTCCGTTGGGAGCAGTTCTTC.

The chain has TRBV14 and TRBJ2-3, with 9 bases fitting TRBD1. The CDR3 spans 16 residues. Germline loops: CDR1 SGHDN, CDR2 FVKESK. Unmatched junction bases numbered 4, after V lost 2 bases and J lost 1 base. In nucleotides, the CDR3 is TGTGCCAGCAGCCAATTACAGGGGGCAGGCACAGATACGCAGTATTTT. It translates to CASSQLQGAGTDTQYF. Filled out from reference TRBV14 and TRBJ2-3, the complete variable domain reads EAGVTQFPSHSVIEKGQTVTLRCDPISGHDNLYWYRRVMGKEIKFLLHFVKESKQDESGMPNNRFLAERTGGTYSTLKVQPAELEDSGVYFCASSQLQGAGTDTQYFGPGTRLTVL.

The V call is TRBV5-8, the J call TRBJ1-2; D gene uncertain. V was trimmed by 4 bases and J by 5 bases, leaving 12 bases between them. CDR1 and CDR2 from the germline V gene are SGHTS and YDEGEE. This CDR3 has 13 amino acids. The CDR3 DNA reads TGTGCCAGCAGCAGCCGACAAACGTATGGCTACACCTTC. The encoded protein is CASSSRQTYGYTF.

The chain carries TRBV4-1 and TRBJ1-6; tentative D call: TRBD1 (6 bases). Looked up from germline, CDR1 is MGHRA and CDR2 is YSYEKL. CDR3 length: 16 amino acids. Trimming left V 4 bases short and J 1 base short, with 11 bases between. In nucleotides, the CDR3 is TGCGCCAGCAGCCTGCACAGGGAATCCTATAATTCACCCCTCCACTTT. Protein: CASSLHRESYNSPLHF.

V usage is TRBV6-6 and J usage is TRBJ2-3, with a weak D call TRBD1 (7 bases). Trimming took off 5 bases at V and 4 bases at J, with 22 bases between the two ends. CDR1 is MNHNY, CDR2 SVGAGI, per germline (reference sequence). This CDR3 has 17 residues. The CDR3 DNA reads as TGTGCCAGCAGTCTTTTATGGCGGGACAGCCAGGCAGATACGCAGTATTTT. Translation gives CASSLLWRDSQADTQYF.

The chain couples TRBV2 to TRBJ1-4; D ambiguous. The CDR3 covers 11 residues. The germline gives CDR1 SNHLY, CDR2 FYNNEI. The ends were cut back, 4 bases at V and 12 bases at J, with 9 bases in the middle. Here the CDR3 DNA reads TGTGCCAGCAGTGGGTTGTTGGAACTGTTTTTT. Protein product: CASSGLLELFF.

The chain carries TRBV28 and TRBJ2-6; the D gene is possibly TRBD2 (5 bases). Trimming left V 6 bases short and J 0 bases short, with 6 bases between. The CDR3 length is 14 residues. Germline assignment: CDR1 MDHEN and CDR2 SYDVKM. The CDR3: CASRGGSGANVLTF. The DNA of the CDR3 is TGTGCCAGCAGAGGAGGCTCTGGGGCCAACGTCCTGACTTTC.

The chain is built from TRBV5-1 and TRBJ2-5; either TRBD1 or TRBD2 may supply D (5 bases each). Trimming cost V 1 base and J 1 base, with 8 bases left between them. From germline, CDR1 is SGHRS and CDR2 YFSETQ. The CDR3 has 14 amino acids. CDR3 in DNA: TGCGCCAGCAGCTTGATGGGGGTCCAAGAGACCCAGTACTTC. It encodes CASSLMGVQETQYF.

The chain recombines TRBV3-1 (or the pseudogene TRBV3-2) with TRBJ2-5, with TRBD2 identical over 11 bases. CDR3 length equals 17 residues. Per the germline V gene, CDR1 is LGHDT and CDR2 is YNNKEL (reference sequence). J gave up 5 bases and V 1 base, and 9 bases lay outside the gene matches. CDR3 in amino acids: CASSQGVAGGPWETQYF. CDR3 in DNA: TGTGCCAGCAGCCAAGGGGTAGCGGGGGGGCCGTGGGAGACCCAGTACTTC.

The chain combines TRBV7-9 with TRBJ2-5; 9 bases map to TRBD1. Germline CDR1 is SEHNR and CDR2 is FQNEAQ (reference sequence). The CDR3 runs 15 residues. V trimming: 4 bases; J trimming: 2 bases; junction bases outside the gene matches: 5. CDR3 residues: CASSSQGQGQETQYF. The CDR3 DNA sequence: TGTGCCAGCAGCTCGCAAGGACAGGGGCAAGAGACCCAGTACTTC. The full variable domain, rest sourced from reference TRBV7-9 and TRBJ2-5, is DTGVSQNPRHKITKRGQNVTFRCDPISEHNRLYWYRQTLGQGPEFLTYFQNEAQLEKSRLLSDRFSAERPKGSFSTLEIQRTEQGDSAMYLCASSSQGQGQETQYFGPGTRLLVL.

The V gene is TRBV5-6, the J gene TRBJ2-3; 11 nucleotides agree with TRBD2. There are 17 residues in the CDR3. Germline V gives CDR1 SGHDT, CDR2 YYEEEE. The V segment lost 1 base and the J segment 1 base; nucleotides outside the gene matches: 5. This chain's CDR3 is CASSLTSGGRGTDTQYF. The DNA for the CDR3 is TGTGCCAGCAGCTTGACTAGCGGGGGCCGAGGCACAGATACGCAGTATTTT. The complete variable domain, with remaining parts taken from reference TRBV5-6 and TRBJ2-3, reads DAGVTQSPTHLIKTRGQQVTLRCSPKSGHDTVSWYQQALGQGPQFIFQYYEEEERQRGNFPDRFSGHQFPNYSSELNVNALLLGDSALYLCASSLTSGGRGTDTQYFGPGTRLTVL.

This chain connects TRBV2 to TRBJ1-2; D gene uncertain. This CDR3 has 13 residues. Germline V gene lookup returns CDR1 SNHLY and CDR2 FYNNEI. The V and J ends lost 7 bases and 0 bases respectively, with 9 bases between them. CDR3 DNA: TGTGCCAGCACCCCGGATTCTAACTATGGCTACACCTTC. Amino acids: CASTPDSNYGYTF.

The CDR3: CASSVASSYNEQFF. CDR3 nucleotide sequence: TGTGCCAGCTCGGTCGCGAGCTCCTACAATGAGCAGTTCTTC. V usage is TRBV7-9 and J usage is TRBJ2-1; D remains unclear. CDR3 length: 14 amino acids. Germline V gene sequence: CDR1 SEHNR, CDR2 FQNEAQ (reference sequence). V lost 8 bases, J lost 0 bases, and 11 bases lay in between.

The rearrangement joins TRBV2 to TRBJ2-4; TRBD2 is a possible D gene (7 bases). From germline, CDR1 is SNHLY and CDR2 FYNNEI. Trimming shortened V by 8 bases and J by 7 bases, and 18 bases separated the two germline ends. There are 14 residues in the CDR3. CDR3 DNA: TGTGCCAGCGCCCGGGACGGGGGGCCCAACATTCAGTACTTC. Its protein is CASARDGGPNIQYF.

This sequence joins TRBV28 and TRBJ2-5; no reliable D call. This CDR3 has 13 residues. Trimming removed 5 bases at V and 6 bases at J, with 13 bases between. The germline V gene has CDR1 MDHEN and CDR2 SYDVKM. Here the CDR3 reads CASSRRLGKTQYF. For the CDR3, the DNA is TGTGCCAGCAGTAGAAGGCTGGGAAAGACCCAGTACTTC. The full variable domain, with the rest looked up from reference TRBV28 and TRBJ2-5, is DVKVTQSSRYLVKRTGEKVFLECVQDMDHENMFWYRQDPGLGLRLIYFSYDVKMKEKGDIPEGYSVSREKKERFSLILESASTNQTSMYLCASSRRLGKTQYFGPGTRLLVL.

CDR3 in amino acids: CASSWKLARGSPLHF. CDR3 coding DNA: TGTGCCAGCAGTTGGAAGCTTGCCAGGGGATCACCCCTCCACTTT. This chain joins TRBV27 and TRBJ1-6; D may be TRBD1 (6 bases). V was cut by 4 bases and J by 10 bases, with 17 bases left in between. The CDR3 contains 15 residues. Germline lookup yields CDR1 MNHEY and CDR2 SMNVEV (reference sequence).

The genes are TRBV5-1 and TRBJ2-3; TRBD1 aligns across 8 bases. This CDR3 has 16 amino acids. Losses at the gene ends were 4 bases for V and 1 base for J; bases not matched to a gene: 8. Germline CDR1 is SGHRS and CDR2 is YFSETQ. CDR3 loop: CASSRAGGLRTDTQYF. The CDR3 DNA reads TGCGCCAGCAGCAGGGCAGGGGGCCTTCGCACAGATACGCAGTATTTT.